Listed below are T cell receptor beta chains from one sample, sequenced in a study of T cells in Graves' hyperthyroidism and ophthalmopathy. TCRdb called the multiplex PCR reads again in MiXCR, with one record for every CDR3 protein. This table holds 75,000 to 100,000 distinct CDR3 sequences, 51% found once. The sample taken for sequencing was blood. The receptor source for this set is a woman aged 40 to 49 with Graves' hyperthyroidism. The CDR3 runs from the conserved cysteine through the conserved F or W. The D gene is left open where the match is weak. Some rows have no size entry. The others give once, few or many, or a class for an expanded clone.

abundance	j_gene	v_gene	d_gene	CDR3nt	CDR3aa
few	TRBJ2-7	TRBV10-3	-	TGTGCCATCGGGCAAGCGGGTCTCTACGAGCAGTACTTC	CAIGQAGLYEQYF
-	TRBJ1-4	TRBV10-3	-	TGTGCCATCAGGGAAAGACTCGAGGCTGAAAAACTGTTTTTT	CAIRERLEAEKLFF
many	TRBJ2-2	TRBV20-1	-	TGCAGTGCCCCTTTATTTTCCACCGGGGAGCTGTTTTTT	CSAPLFSTGELFF
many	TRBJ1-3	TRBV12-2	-	TGTGCAAGTCGCTACGTACAGAAAACAGCTGGAAACACCATATATTTT	CASRYVQKTAGNTIYF
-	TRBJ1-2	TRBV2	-	TGTGCCAGCAGTGGTGGCTACACCTTC	CASSGGYTF
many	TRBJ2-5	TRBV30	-	TGTGCCTGGAGTGGTGAAGGGCAAGAGACCCAGTACTTC	CAWSGEGQETQYF
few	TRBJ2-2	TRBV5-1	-	TGCGCCAGCAGCCCCGGACGAAAGAGTTTCACCGGGGAGCTGTTTTTT	CASSPGRKSFTGELFF
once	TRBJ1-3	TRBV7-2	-	TGTGCCAGCAGCTTAGCAGCAGGGGCCTCTGGAAACACCATATATTTT	CASSLAAGASGNTIYF
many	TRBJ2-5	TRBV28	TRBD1	TGTGCCAGTTCAGGGGGCGAGTGGGAGACCCAGTACTTC	CASSGGEWETQYF
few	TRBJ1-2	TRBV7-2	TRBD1	TGTGCCAGCAGTGAGGGACAGGGGCCGGATGGGGGCTACACCTTC	CASSEGQGPDGGYTF